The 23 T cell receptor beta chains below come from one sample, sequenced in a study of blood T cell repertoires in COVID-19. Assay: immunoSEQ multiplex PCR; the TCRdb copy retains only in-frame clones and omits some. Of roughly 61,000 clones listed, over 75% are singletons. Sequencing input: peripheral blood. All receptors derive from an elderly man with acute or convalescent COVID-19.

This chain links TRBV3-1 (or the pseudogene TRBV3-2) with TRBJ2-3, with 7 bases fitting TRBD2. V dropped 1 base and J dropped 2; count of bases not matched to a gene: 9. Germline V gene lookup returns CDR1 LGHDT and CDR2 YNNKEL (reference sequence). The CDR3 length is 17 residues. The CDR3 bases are TGTGCCAGCAGCCAAGTGGCGGGACTAAGACCCACAGATACGCAGTATTTT. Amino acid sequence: CASSQVAGLRPTDTQYF.

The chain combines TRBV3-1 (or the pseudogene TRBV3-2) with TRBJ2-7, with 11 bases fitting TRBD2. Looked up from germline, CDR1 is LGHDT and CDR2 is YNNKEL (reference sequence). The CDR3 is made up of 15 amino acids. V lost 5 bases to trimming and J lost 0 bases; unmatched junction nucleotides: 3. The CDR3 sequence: CASSNSGGDSYEQYF. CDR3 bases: TGTGCCAGCAGCAATAGCGGGGGGGACTCCTACGAGCAGTACTTC.

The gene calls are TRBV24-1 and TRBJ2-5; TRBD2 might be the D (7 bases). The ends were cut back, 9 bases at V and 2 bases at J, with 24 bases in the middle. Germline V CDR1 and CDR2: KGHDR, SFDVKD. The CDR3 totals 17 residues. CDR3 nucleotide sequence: TGTGCCACCGGGAGGATCTCGGGGGCGGGGGCTCAAGAGACCCAGTACTTC. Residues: CATGRISGAGAQETQYF.

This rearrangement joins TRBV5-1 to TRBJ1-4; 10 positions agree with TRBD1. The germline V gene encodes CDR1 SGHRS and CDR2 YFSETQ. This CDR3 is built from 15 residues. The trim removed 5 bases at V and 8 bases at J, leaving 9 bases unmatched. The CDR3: CASSYGDRGSEKLFF. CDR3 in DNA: TGCGCCAGCAGTTATGGGGACAGGGGAAGCGAAAAACTGTTTTTT.

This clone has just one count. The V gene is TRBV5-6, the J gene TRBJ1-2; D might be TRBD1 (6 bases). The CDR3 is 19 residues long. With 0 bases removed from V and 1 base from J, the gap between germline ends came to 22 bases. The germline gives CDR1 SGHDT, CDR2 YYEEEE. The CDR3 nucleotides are TGTGCCAGCAGCTTGGGGCAGGACAGACCAGATTACATTAACTATGGCTACACCTTC. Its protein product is CASSLGQDRPDYINYGYTF.

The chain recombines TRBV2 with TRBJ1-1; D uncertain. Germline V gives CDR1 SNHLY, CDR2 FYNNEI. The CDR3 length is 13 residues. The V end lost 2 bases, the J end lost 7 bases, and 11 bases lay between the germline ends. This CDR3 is CASSESNSGEAFF. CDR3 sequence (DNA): TGTGCCAGCAGTGAATCCAACTCCGGTGAAGCTTTCTTT.

This CDR3 is CASSTRQGAYEQYF. CDR3 DNA sequence: TGCGCCAGCAGCACTCGACAGGGCGCCTACGAGCAGTACTTC. This chain joins TRBV5-1 and TRBJ2-7, with TRBD1 matching 7 bases. After removal of 4 bases from V and 2 bases from J, the junction contained 6 bases not matched to a gene. The germline V gene encodes CDR1 SGHRS and CDR2 YFSETQ. This CDR3 is built from 14 residues.

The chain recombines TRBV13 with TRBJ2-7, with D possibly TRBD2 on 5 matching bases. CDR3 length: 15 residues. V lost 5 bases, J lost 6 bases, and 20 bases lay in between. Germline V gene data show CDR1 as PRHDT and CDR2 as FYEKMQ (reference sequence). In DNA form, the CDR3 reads TGTGCCAGCAGCCCGCGATACAGTGGAGGTGGCGAGCAGTACTTC. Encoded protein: CASSPRYSGGGEQYF. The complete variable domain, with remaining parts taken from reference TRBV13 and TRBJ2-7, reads AAGVIQSPRHLIKEKRETATLKCYPIPRHDTVYWYQQGPGQDPQFLISFYEKMQSDKGSIPDRFSAQQFSDYHSELNMSSLELGDSALYFCASSPRYSGGGEQYFGPGTRLTVT.

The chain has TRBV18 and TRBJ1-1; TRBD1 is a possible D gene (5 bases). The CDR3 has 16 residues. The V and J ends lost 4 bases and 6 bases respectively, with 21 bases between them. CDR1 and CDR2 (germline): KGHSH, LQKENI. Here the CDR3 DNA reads TGTGCCAGCTCACTCAAACAAGGGGCGACGTTCGCTGAAGCTTTCTTT. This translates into CASSLKQGATFAEAFF.

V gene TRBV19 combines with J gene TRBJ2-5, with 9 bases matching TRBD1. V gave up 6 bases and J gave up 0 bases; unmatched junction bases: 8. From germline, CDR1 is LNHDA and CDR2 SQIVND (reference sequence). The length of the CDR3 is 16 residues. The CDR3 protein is CASRDPGTGNQETQYF. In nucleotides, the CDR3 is TGTGCCAGTAGGGATCCCGGGACAGGGAACCAAGAGACCCAGTACTTC.

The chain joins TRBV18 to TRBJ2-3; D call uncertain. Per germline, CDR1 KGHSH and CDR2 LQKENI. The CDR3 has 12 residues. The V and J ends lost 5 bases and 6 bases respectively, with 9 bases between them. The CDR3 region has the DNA TGTGCCAGCTCATCGACTCCGGATACGCAGTATTTT. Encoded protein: CASSSTPDTQYF.

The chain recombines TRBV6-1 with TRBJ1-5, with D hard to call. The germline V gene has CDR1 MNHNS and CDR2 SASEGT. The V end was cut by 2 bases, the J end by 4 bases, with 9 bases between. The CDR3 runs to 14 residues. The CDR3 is CASSEYRENQPQHF. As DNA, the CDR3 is TGTGCCAGCAGTGAATATCGGGAAAATCAGCCCCAGCATTTT.

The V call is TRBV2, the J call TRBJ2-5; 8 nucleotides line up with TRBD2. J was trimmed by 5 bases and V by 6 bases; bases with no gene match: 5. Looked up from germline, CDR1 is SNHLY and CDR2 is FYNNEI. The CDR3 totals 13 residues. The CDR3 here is CASRVGLVETQYF. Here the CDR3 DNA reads TGTGCCAGCAGAGTGGGACTAGTGGAGACCCAGTACTTC. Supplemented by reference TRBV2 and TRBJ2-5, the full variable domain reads EPEVTQTPSHQVTQMGQEVILRCVPISNHLYFYWYRQILGQKVEFLVSFYNNEISEKSEIFDDQFSVERPDGSNFTLKIRSTKLEDSAMYFCASRVGLVETQYFGPGTRLLVL.

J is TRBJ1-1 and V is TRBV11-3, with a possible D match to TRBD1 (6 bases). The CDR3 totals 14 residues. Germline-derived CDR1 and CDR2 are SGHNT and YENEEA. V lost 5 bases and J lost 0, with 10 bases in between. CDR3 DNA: TGTGCCAGCAGCCCGGGGGGCTTGAACACTGAAGCTTTCTTT. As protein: CASSPGGLNTEAFF.

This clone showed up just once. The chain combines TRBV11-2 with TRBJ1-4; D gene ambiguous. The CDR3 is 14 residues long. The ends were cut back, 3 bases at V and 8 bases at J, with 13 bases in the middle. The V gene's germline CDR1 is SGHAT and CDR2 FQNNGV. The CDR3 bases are TGTGCCAGCAGCTTCCGATCGGGAGGAGAAAAACTGTTTTTT. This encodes CASSFRSGGEKLFF.

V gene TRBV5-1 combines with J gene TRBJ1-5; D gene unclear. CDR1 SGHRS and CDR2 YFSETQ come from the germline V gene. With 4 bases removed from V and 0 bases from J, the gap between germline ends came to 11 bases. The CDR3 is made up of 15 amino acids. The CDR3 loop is CASSRSGNSNQPQHF. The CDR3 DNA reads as TGCGCCAGCAGCAGGTCGGGAAATAGCAATCAGCCCCAGCATTTT. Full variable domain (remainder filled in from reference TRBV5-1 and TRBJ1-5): KAGVTQTPRYLIKTRGQQVTLSCSPISGHRSVSWYQQTPGQGLQFLFEYFSETQRNKGNFPGRFSGRQFSNSRSEMNVSTLELGDSALYLCASSRSGNSNQPQHFGDGTRLSIL.

The CDR3 DNA follows: TGTGCCAGCCGGACAGGCATCTATGGCTACACCTTC. Its translation is CASRTGIYGYTF. The chain combines TRBV6-5 with TRBJ1-2; TRBD1 matches 7 bases. The germline gives CDR1 MNHEY, CDR2 SVGAGI. There are 12 residues in the CDR3. V lost 8 bases to trimming and J lost 4 bases; unmatched junction nucleotides: 4.

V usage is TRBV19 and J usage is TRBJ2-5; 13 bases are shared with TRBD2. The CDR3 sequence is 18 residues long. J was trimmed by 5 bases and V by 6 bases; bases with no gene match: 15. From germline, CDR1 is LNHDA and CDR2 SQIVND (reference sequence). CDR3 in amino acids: CASSAQRPGLAGSETQYF. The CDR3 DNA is TGTGCCAGTAGCGCTCAGAGGCCGGGACTAGCGGGGAGTGAGACCCAGTACTTC.

The CDR3 sequence: CAILGQGNQPQHF. The DNA for the CDR3 is TGTGCCATCTTAGGACAGGGAAATCAGCCCCAGCATTTT. V and J are TRBV10-3 and TRBJ1-5, with 8 bases lining up with TRBD1. Germline CDR1 ENHRY, CDR2 SYGVKD. CDR3 size: 13 residues. With V trimmed by 8 bases and J by 4 bases, 4 bases remained unmatched.

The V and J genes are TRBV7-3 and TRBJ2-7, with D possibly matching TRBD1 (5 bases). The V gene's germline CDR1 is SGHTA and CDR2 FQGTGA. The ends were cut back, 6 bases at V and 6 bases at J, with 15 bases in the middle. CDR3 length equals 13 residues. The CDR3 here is CASSQTVRGEQYF. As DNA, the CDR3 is TGTGCCAGCAGTCAGACCGTAAGGGGCGAGCAGTACTTC.

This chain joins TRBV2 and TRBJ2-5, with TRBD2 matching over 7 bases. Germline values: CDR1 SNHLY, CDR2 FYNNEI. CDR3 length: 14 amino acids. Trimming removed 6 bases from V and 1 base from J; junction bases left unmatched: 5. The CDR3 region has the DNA TGTGCCAGCAGGGAGCGGGGCGGCCAAGAGACCCAGTACTTC. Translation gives CASRERGGQETQYF.

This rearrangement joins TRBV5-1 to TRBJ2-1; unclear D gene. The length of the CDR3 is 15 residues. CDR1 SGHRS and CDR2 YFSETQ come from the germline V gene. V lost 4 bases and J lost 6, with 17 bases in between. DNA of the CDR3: TGCGCCAGCAGCCCAAGCCCGGCTTTAGCCAATGAGCAGTTCTTC. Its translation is CASSPSPALANEQFF.

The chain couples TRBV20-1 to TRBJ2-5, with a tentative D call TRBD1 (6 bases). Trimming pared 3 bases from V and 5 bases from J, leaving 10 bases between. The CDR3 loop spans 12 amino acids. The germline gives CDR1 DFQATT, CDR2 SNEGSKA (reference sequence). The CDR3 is CSASYRAETQYF. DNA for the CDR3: TGCAGTGCTAGTTACAGGGCGGAGACCCAGTACTTC.